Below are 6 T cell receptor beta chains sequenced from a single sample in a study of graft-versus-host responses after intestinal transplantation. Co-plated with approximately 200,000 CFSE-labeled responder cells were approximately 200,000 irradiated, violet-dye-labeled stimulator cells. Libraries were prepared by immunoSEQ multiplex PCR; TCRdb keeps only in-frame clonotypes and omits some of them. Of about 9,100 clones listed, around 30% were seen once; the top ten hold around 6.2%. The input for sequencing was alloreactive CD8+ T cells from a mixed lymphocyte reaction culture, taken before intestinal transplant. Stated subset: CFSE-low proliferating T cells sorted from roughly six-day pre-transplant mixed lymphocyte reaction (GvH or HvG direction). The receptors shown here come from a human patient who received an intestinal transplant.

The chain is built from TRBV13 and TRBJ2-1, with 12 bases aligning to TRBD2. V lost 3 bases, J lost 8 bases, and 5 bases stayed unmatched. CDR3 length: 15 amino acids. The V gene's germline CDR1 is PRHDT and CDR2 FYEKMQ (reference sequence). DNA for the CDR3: TGTGCCAGCAGCTTTCCTAGCGGGGGGGTAGATGAGCAGTTCTTC. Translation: CASSFPSGGVDEQFF.

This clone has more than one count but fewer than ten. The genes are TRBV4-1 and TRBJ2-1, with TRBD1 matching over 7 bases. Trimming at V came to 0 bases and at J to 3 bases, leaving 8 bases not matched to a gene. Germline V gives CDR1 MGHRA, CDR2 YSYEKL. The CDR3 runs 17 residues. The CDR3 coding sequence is TGCGCCAGCAGCCAAGATCTCGCGACAGGGATCTACAATGAGCAGTTCTTC. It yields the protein CASSQDLATGIYNEQFF.

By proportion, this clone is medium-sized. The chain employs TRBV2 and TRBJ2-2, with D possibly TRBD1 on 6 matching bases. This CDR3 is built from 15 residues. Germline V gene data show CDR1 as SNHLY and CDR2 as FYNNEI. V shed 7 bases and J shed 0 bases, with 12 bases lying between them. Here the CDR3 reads CASTTGTTNTGELFF. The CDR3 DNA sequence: TGTGCCAGCACAACCGGGACAACGAACACCGGGGAGCTGTTTTTT.

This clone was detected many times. For the CDR3, the DNA is TGTGCCAGCAGCCCCGGCAGGACAGGGGAAGATACGCAGTATTTT. As protein: CASSPGRTGEDTQYF. This sequence joins TRBV7-9 and TRBJ2-3; 9 bases align to TRBD1. Losses at the gene ends were 5 bases for V and 5 bases for J; bases not matched to a gene: 8. This CDR3 spans 15 amino acids. The germline V gene encodes CDR1 SEHNR and CDR2 FQNEAQ (reference sequence).

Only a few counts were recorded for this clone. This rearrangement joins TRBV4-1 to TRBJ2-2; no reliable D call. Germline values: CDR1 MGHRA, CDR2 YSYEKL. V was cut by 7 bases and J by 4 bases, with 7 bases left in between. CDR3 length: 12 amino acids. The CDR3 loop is CASTGSTGELFF. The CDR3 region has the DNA TGCGCCAGCACTGGCAGCACCGGGGAGCTGTTTTTT.

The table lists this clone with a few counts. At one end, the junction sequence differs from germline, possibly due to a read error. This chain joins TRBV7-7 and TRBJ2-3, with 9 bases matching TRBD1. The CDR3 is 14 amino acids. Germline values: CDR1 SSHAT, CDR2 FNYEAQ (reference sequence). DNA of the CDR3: TGTGCTAGCAGCTTAGACAGGGGGTCTGATACGCAGTATTTT. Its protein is CASSLDRGSDTQYF.